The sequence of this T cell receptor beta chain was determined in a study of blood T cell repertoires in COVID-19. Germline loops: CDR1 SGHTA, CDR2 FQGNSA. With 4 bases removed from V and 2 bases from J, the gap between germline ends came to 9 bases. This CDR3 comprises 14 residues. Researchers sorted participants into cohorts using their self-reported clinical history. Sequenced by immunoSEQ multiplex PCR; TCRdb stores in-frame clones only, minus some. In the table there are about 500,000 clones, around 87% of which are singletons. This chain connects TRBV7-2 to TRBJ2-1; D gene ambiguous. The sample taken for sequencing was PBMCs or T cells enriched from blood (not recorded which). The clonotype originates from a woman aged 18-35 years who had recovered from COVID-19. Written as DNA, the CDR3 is TGTGCCAGCAGCTCGACATCCACCTACAATGAGCAGTTCTTC. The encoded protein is CASSSTSTYNEQFF.